These 4 T cell receptor beta chains came from one sample sequenced in a study of T cell repertoires in cytomegalovirus infection. TCRdb used MiXCR to reprocess the reads, holding one entry per CDR3 protein. Among around 550,000 distinct CDR3 sequences listed, roughly 29% were seen once. The specimen sequenced was PBMCs. The receptors originated from a human donor in good health (CMV status not recorded). Some clones in this sample may be carry-over from other donors' samples.

This clonotype has just a few counts. This sequence joins TRBV4-3 and TRBJ2-3; 10 nucleotides align to TRBD2. The trim removed 4 bases at V and 5 bases at J, leaving 6 bases unmatched. Germline CDR1 reads LGHNA; CDR2 reads YSLEER. This CDR3 comprises 15 residues. The CDR3 DNA sequence: TGCGCCAGCAGCCTAACTAGCGGGAATAAAGATACGCAGTATTTT. It encodes CASSLTSGNKDTQYF.

The J gene is TRBJ2-2, the V gene TRBV7-6; D not resolved. Trimming took 1 base from V and 4 from J, leaving 16 bases between them. CDR3 length equals 17 residues. Germline CDR1 and CDR2: SGHVS and FNYEAQ. CDR3: CASSLGASLRSTGELFF. Here the CDR3 DNA reads TGTGCCAGCAGCTTAGGTGCGAGTTTGAGGAGCACCGGGGAGCTGTTTTTT.

This clonotype appeared many times. This sequence joins TRBV7-2 and TRBJ1-2, with D possibly being TRBD1 (5 bases). Per germline, CDR1 SGHTA and CDR2 FQGNSA. The CDR3 spans 15 residues. The V gene lost 3 bases and the J gene lost 2 bases, with 13 bases spanning the gap. The CDR3 DNA is TGTGCCAGCAGCTTTCGGGGGTTAGGGAACTATGGCTACACCTTC. This encodes CASSFRGLGNYGYTF.

This clonotype has at least ten counts. V gene TRBV7-2 combines with J gene TRBJ2-5, with 10 bases lining up with TRBD2. V shed 4 bases, J shed 5 bases, and the junction held 7 bases outside the gene matches. Germline assignment: CDR1 SGHTA and CDR2 FQGNSA. This CDR3 spans 15 amino acids. The CDR3 nucleotides are TGTGCCAGCAGCTCTCTAGCGGGAGTGTTTGAGACCCAGTACTTC. This translates into CASSSLAGVFETQYF.